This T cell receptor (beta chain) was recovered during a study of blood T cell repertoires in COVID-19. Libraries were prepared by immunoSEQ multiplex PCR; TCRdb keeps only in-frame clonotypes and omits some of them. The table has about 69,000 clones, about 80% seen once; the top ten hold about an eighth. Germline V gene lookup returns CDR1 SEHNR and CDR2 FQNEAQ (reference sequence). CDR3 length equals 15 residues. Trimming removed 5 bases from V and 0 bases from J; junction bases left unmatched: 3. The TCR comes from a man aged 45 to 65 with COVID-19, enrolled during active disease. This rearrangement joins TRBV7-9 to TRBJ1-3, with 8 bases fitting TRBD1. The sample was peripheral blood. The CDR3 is CASSATGGSGNTIYF. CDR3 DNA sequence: TGTGCCAGCAGCGCAACAGGGGGCTCTGGAAACACCATATATTTT. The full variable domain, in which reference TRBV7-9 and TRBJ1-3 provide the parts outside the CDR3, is DTGVSQNPRHKITKRGQNVTFRCDPISEHNRLYWYRQTLGQGPEFLTYFQNEAQLEKSRLLSDRFSAERPKGSFSTLEIQRTEQGDSAMYLCASSATGGSGNTIYFGEGSWLTVV.